Following are 32 T cell receptor beta chains from one sample sequenced in a study of regulatory T cells in long-lasting Graves disease. Time point noted: persistent/refractory GD, antithyroid drugs over 5 years with positive TRAb. The TCR library was made from RNA extracted from PBMCs. Assembly of TCR beta libraries relied on iRepertoire HTBI primers together with Arm-PCR of CDR3 regions. TCRdb re-analysed the multiplex PCR reads in MiXCR, keeping a single row per CDR3 protein. The sample lists around 460,000 distinct CDR3 sequences, 20% to 25% occurring once. The sample was peripheral blood mononuclear cells (PBMCs), taken when the disease was refractory, from a patient treated with antithyroid drugs. Every receptor here comes from a female donor with Graves disease.

The genes are TRBV20-1 and TRBJ2-7; 7 bases match TRBD1. The CDR3 is made up of 13 amino acids. Per germline, CDR1 DFQATT and CDR2 SNEGSKA (reference sequence). Trimming cost V 1 base and J 7 bases; bases outside gene matches: 7. CDR3 residues: CSARVTGVGEQYF. DNA for the CDR3: TGCAGTGCTAGAGTCACAGGGGTCGGAGAGCAGTACTTC.

For this clonotype: One end of the junction varies from germline; a read error may be responsible. The chain recombines TRBV9 with TRBJ1-4, with D tentatively TRBD1 (5 bases). Germline V lookup: CDR1 SGDLS, CDR2 YYNGEE. The CDR3 is made up of 15 amino acids. The CDR3 sequence: CASTPTGTPNEKLFF. The CDR3 DNA follows: TGCGCCAGCACCCCTACCGGGACCCCTAATGAAAAACTGTTTTTT.

This clonotype was seen a handful of times. The genes are TRBV2 and TRBJ1-6; D may be TRBD1 (5 bases). The CDR3 extends over 13 amino acids. Germline V CDR1 and CDR2: SNHLY, FYNNEI. Trimming removed 8 bases at V and 6 bases at J, with 11 bases between. CDR3 sequence: CASGRQGNSPLHF. In DNA, the CDR3 is TGTGCCAGCGGGCGGCAGGGTAATTCACCCCTCCACTTT.

This clonotype has only a few counts. In nucleotides, the CDR3 is TGTGCCAGCAGCCCTAGCGGGCCAGGCACCGGGGAGCTGTTTTTT. Its protein is CASSPSGPGTGELFF. V gene TRBV7-3 combines with J gene TRBJ2-2; 8 nucleotides match TRBD2. V lost 5 bases to trimming and J lost 4 bases; unmatched junction nucleotides: 6. Germline CDR1 reads SGHTA; CDR2 reads FQGTGA. The CDR3 runs 15 residues.

This clonotype was counted many times. The V call is TRBV29-1, the J call TRBJ2-7; 7 nucleotides line up with TRBD1. The CDR3 has 11 residues. V gave up 7 bases and J gave up 5 bases; unmatched junction bases: 5. Germline lookup yields CDR1 SQVTM and CDR2 ANQGSEA. CDR3 nucleotides: TGCAGCGCATGGACAGGTGACGAGCAGTACTTC. This codes for CSAWTGDEQYF.

This CDR3 is CASSLRLAENNEQFF. The CDR3 DNA reads as TGTGCCAGCAGCTTAAGGCTAGCGGAAAACAATGAGCAGTTCTTC. The gene calls are TRBV7-9 and TRBJ2-1; the match to TRBD2 covers 7 bases. The CDR3 loop spans 15 amino acids. Germline trimming cut 2 bases from V and 5 bases from J; bases unmatched to any gene: 6. Germline CDR1 is SEHNR and CDR2 is FQNEAQ (reference sequence).

The CDR3 bases are TGCAGCGTTGAAGATCCGGCCGGAGGGTACGAGCAGTACTTC. This gives the protein CSVEDPAGGYEQYF. The rearrangement uses TRBV29-1 and TRBJ2-7, with D maybe TRBD2 (6 bases). Germline V CDR1 and CDR2: SQVTM, ANQGSEA. V was trimmed by 0 bases and J by 4 bases, leaving 13 bases between them. The CDR3 sequence is 14 residues long.

This chain connects TRBV7-2 to TRBJ2-7, with TRBD2 matching over 12 bases. J gave up 0 bases and V 5 bases, and 11 bases lay outside the gene matches. The CDR3 consists of 18 residues. The germline V gene encodes CDR1 SGHTA and CDR2 FQGNSA. The CDR3 protein is CASSKRTSGGTVSYEQYF. In DNA, the CDR3 is TGTGCCAGCAGCAAACGAACTAGCGGGGGGACCGTCTCCTACGAGCAGTACTTC.

This clonotype was counted only a few times. This chain connects TRBV9 to TRBJ1-1, with TRBD1 matching 7 bases. Germline V gene sequence: CDR1 SGDLS, CDR2 YYNGEE. V shed 3 bases, J shed 4 bases, and the junction held 6 bases outside the gene matches. There are 14 residues in the CDR3. CDR3 amino acids: CASSGGTAATEAFF. CDR3 DNA: TGTGCCAGCAGCGGAGGGACAGCTGCCACTGAAGCTTTCTTT.

This clonotype was observed a handful of times. The chain combines TRBV20-1 with TRBJ1-3; TRBD1 matches 7 bases. V was clipped by 6 bases and J by 9 bases; unmatched bases: 14. The germline V gene encodes CDR1 DFQATT and CDR2 SNEGSKA (reference sequence). This CDR3 has 14 residues. CDR3 sequence: CSARGQSGRSTIYF. The CDR3 DNA sequence: TGCAGTGCAAGGGGGCAGTCAGGTCGAAGCACCATATATTTT.

This clonotype was found a few times. The chain couples TRBV6-1 to TRBJ2-2; TRBD2 aligns across 8 bases. The CDR3 runs to 14 residues. Trimming cost V 9 bases and J 5 bases; bases outside gene matches: 8. Germline CDR1 reads MNHNS; CDR2 reads SASEGT. The DNA of the CDR3 is TGTGCCAGTCGAGCGGGGGCGGTTACCGGGGAGCTGTTTTTT. Encoded protein: CASRAGAVTGELFF.

The gene calls are TRBV3-1 and TRBJ2-5, with a possible D match to TRBD1 (5 bases). V lost 2 bases and J lost 4, with 8 bases in between. The CDR3 covers 13 residues. Germline V gene sequence: CDR1 LGHDT, CDR2 YNNKEL (reference sequence). The CDR3 loop is CASSQRGIETQYF. The DNA of the CDR3 is TGTGCCAGCAGCCAAAGGGGTATAGAGACCCAGTACTTC.

This clonotype was picked up many times. The rearrangement links TRBV20-1 to TRBJ1-6, with D hard to call. Trimming took off 5 bases at V and 6 bases at J, with 11 bases between the two ends. Per germline, CDR1 DFQATT and CDR2 SNEGSKA (reference sequence). CDR3 length equals 13 residues. CDR3 loop: CSASPDRNSPLHF. The DNA for the CDR3 is TGCAGTGCTTCCCCGGACCGTAATTCACCCCTCCACTTT.

This clonotype was seen more than once but under ten times. V is TRBV5-4 and J is TRBJ2-5; D is unresolved. Germline CDR1 is SGHNT and CDR2 is YYREEE (reference sequence). Trimming stripped 4 bases from V and 5 bases from J, with 12 bases between. The CDR3 runs 13 residues. In DNA, the CDR3 is TGTGCCAGCAGCGTGATCCCTGTCGAGACCCAGTACTTC. Its protein product is CASSVIPVETQYF. The entire variable domain, with the rest obtained from reference TRBV5-4 and TRBJ2-5, is as follows: ETGVTQSPTHLIKTRGQQVTLRCSSQSGHNTVSWYQQALGQGPQFIFQYYREEENGRGNFPPRFSGLQFPNYSSELNVNALELDDSALYLCASSVIPVETQYFGPGTRLLVL.

This clonotype has a count of ten or more. The rearrangement links TRBV7-9 to TRBJ1-1, with D possibly TRBD1 on 5 matching bases. The CDR3 contains 12 residues. CDR1 and CDR2 from the germline V gene are SEHNR and FQNEAQ (reference sequence). Trimming took 8 bases from V and 3 from J, leaving 10 bases between them. CDR3 DNA: TGTGCCAGCTCACTGACAGACACTGAAGCTTTCTTT. Residues: CASSLTDTEAFF.

In its sample, this clonotype was seen many times. This chain uses TRBV28 with TRBJ1-2; D uncertain. The germline gives CDR1 MDHEN, CDR2 SYDVKM. This CDR3 comprises 13 residues. The V end lost 6 bases, the J end lost 4 bases, and 12 bases lay between the germline ends. The CDR3 loop reads CASRLSGGYGYTF. In DNA, the CDR3 is TGTGCCAGCAGGCTTTCCGGAGGCTATGGCTACACCTTC.

The chain recombines TRBV20-1 with TRBJ1-1; possible D gene TRBD1, 5 bases. From germline, CDR1 is DFQATT and CDR2 SNEGSKA (reference sequence). The CDR3 has 15 residues. Trimming removed 0 bases from V and 4 bases from J, with 15 bases in between. In DNA, the CDR3 is TGCAGTGCTAGAGATCCAGGGTCCCCGAGCACTGAAGCTTTCTTT. Its protein product is CSARDPGSPSTEAFF.

This clonotype was observed a handful of times. The chain employs TRBV28 and TRBJ2-6; D is ambiguous. Trimming cost V 5 bases and J 0 bases, with 5 bases left between them. The CDR3 spans 14 residues. Germline CDR1 and CDR2: MDHEN and SYDVKM. The CDR3 sequence: CASSVTSGANVLTF. CDR3 nucleotides: TGTGCCAGCAGTGTGACCTCTGGGGCCAACGTCCTGACTTTC.

V is TRBV5-1 and J is TRBJ1-4; TRBD1 matches at 10 bases. Trimming removed 4 bases from V and 14 bases from J; junction bases left unmatched: 5. The germline CDR1 and CDR2 sequences are SGHRS and YFSETQ. This CDR3 is 12 amino acids long. Here the CDR3 reads CASSTGQGSLFF. In DNA form, the CDR3 reads TGCGCCAGCAGCACGGGACAGGGGTCTCTGTTTTTT. Full variable domain (missing parts from reference TRBV5-1 and TRBJ1-4): KAGVTQTPRYLIKTRGQQVTLSCSPISGHRSVSWYQQTPGQGLQFLFEYFSETQRNKGNFPGRFSGRQFSNSRSEMNVSTLELGDSALYLCASSTGQGSLFFGSGTQLSVL.

This clonotype was observed a single time. The J gene is TRBJ1-5, the V gene TRBV4-1, with a tentative D call TRBD1 (5 bases). Trimming stripped 1 base from V and 4 bases from J, with 14 bases between. CDR1 and CDR2 (germline): MGHRA, YSYEKL. The CDR3 extends over 16 amino acids. CDR3 amino acids: CASSQGRGLLNQPQHF. DNA of the CDR3: TGCGCCAGCAGCCAAGGCCGGGGCCTCCTGAATCAGCCCCAGCATTTT.

About this clonotype: A much larger clonotype is one base distant, so this may be a read error. This chain links TRBV28 with TRBJ1-1; D not resolved. CDR1 is MDHEN, CDR2 SYDVKM, per germline. The CDR3 is 13 amino acids. The CDR3 nucleotides read TGTGCCAGCAGGACCCAAGGACCTAACGAAGCTTCCTTT. Translated: CASRTQGPNEASF. The whole variable domain, remainder taken from reference TRBV28 and TRBJ1-1, is DVKVTQSSRYLVKRTGEKVFLECVQDMDHENMFWYRQDPGLGLRLIYFSYDVKMKEKGDIPEGYSVSREKKERFSLILESASTNQTSMYLCASRTQGPNEASFGQGTRLTVV.

Ten or more counts support this clonotype. V usage is TRBV7-3 and J usage is TRBJ1-1; no firm D call. Looked up from germline, CDR1 is SGHTA and CDR2 is FQGTGA. The V gene lost 2 bases and the J gene lost 3 bases, with 7 bases spanning the gap. The CDR3 is 13 amino acids. The CDR3 sequence is CASSLLRDTEAFF. CDR3 sequence (DNA): TGTGCCAGCAGCTTATTAAGGGACACTGAAGCTTTCTTT.

This clonotype was seen repeatedly, ten times or more. This chain connects TRBV6-5 to TRBJ2-7; 7 nucleotides align to TRBD1. The CDR3 runs to 13 residues. Germline lookup yields CDR1 MNHEY and CDR2 SVGAGI. Trimming removed 2 bases from V and 5 bases from J; junction bases left unmatched: 3. Here the CDR3 reads CASSYRGQDEQYF. For the CDR3, the DNA is TGTGCCAGCAGTTACAGGGGGCAGGACGAGCAGTACTTC.

The chain couples TRBV30 to TRBJ1-3, with unresolved D. Per the germline V gene, CDR1 is GTSNPN and CDR2 is SVGIG (reference sequence). The V end lost 3 bases, the J end lost 0 bases, and 6 bases lay between the germline ends. The CDR3 consists of 13 residues. The CDR3 nucleotides read TGTGCCTGGAGACGAACCTCTGGAAACACCATATATTTT. Translation gives CAWRRTSGNTIYF.

This clonotype has a handful of counts. The chain links TRBV19 to TRBJ2-7; a possible D gene is TRBD1 (6 bases). Germline V gene lookup returns CDR1 LNHDA and CDR2 SQIVND (reference sequence). With 1 base removed from V and 2 bases from J, the gap between germline ends came to 12 bases. This CDR3 is built from 15 residues. The CDR3 spells CASSIGTGPTYEQYF. The CDR3 DNA follows: TGTGCCAGTAGTATAGGTACAGGGCCGACCTACGAGCAGTACTTC.

This clonotype was counted many times. The V call is TRBV6-5, the J call TRBJ2-7; D is undetermined. Germline loops: CDR1 MNHEY, CDR2 SVGAGI. The germline V and J ends were trimmed by 2 bases and 4 bases, with 9 bases remaining between them. The CDR3 covers 13 residues. The DNA of the CDR3 is TGTGCCAGCAGTTACCCTGGGAAATACGAGCAGTACTTC. It encodes CASSYPGKYEQYF.

The rearrangement links TRBV11-2 to TRBJ2-3; perhaps TRBD2 as D (5 bases). Germline CDR1 and CDR2: SGHAT and FQNNGV. Trimming pared 2 bases from V and 6 bases from J, leaving 15 bases between. CDR3 length: 15 amino acids. CDR3 sequence reads: CASSLPRASGDTQYF. CDR3 DNA sequence: TGTGCCAGCAGCTTACCCCGGGCCTCGGGGGATACGCAGTATTTT.

The rearrangement joins TRBV7-2 to TRBJ1-1; D gene ambiguous. The germline V gene encodes CDR1 SGHTA and CDR2 FQGNSA. This CDR3 comprises 11 residues. V lost 7 bases, J lost 5 bases, and 8 bases lay in between. CDR3 amino acids: CASTPTTEAFF. CDR3 sequence (DNA): TGTGCCAGCACCCCCACGACTGAAGCTTTCTTT.

The V gene is TRBV11-2, the J gene TRBJ1-1, with 9 bases matching TRBD1. V lost 3 bases to trimming and J lost 8 bases; unmatched junction nucleotides: 10. The CDR3 is 15 residues long. From germline, CDR1 is SGHAT and CDR2 FQNNGV. CDR3 nucleotide sequence: TGTGCCAGCAGCTTTGCGACAGGGGGAACTGTCGAAGCTTTCTTT. It codes for CASSFATGGTVEAFF.

This rearrangement joins TRBV6-1 to TRBJ1-1, with D possibly being TRBD1 (6 bases). The V and J ends lost 8 bases and 7 bases respectively, with 17 bases between them. The germline V gene encodes CDR1 MNHNS and CDR2 SASEGT. The CDR3 loop spans 13 amino acids. The CDR3, as DNA: TGTGCCAGCGGAAGGCCGGGGGCAGGTGAAGCTTTCTTT. Its translation is CASGRPGAGEAFF.

The genes are TRBV28 and TRBJ1-6; D might be TRBD1 (6 bases). CDR3 length equals 16 residues. CDR1 and CDR2 from the germline V gene are MDHEN and SYDVKM. V was shortened by 2 bases and J by 4 bases, with 12 bases between the two germline ends. The DNA of the CDR3 is TGTGCCAGCAGTTTACCCACGGGACATTATAATTCACCCCTCCACTTT. Its translation: CASSLPTGHYNSPLHF.

Concerning this clonotype itself: A far more abundant clone sits one base away, making this likely a read error. The chain has TRBV7-6 and TRBJ2-2; D is perhaps TRBD2 (5 bases). The CDR3 is made up of 15 amino acids. CDR1 and CDR2 from the germline V gene are SGHVS and FNYEAQ. CDR3: CASTLDKPNTGELLF. In nucleotides, the CDR3 is TGTGCCAGCACCTTAGACAAGCCGAACACCGGGGAGCTGCTTTTT.